What follows are 12 T cell receptor beta chains derived from one specimen sequenced in a study of T-cell reconstitution after alpha-beta-depleted transplantation in children. Unique molecular identifiers tagged the TCRbeta library. MiXCR, applied by TCRdb to the PCR reads, yields one record per CDR3 protein. The sample includes about 470,000 distinct CDR3 sequences, around 46% of them seen just once. This specimen consisted of PBMCs, obtained before TCRalphabeta/CD19-depleted stem cell transplant. The receptors come from a girl aged 2 to 9 with aplastic anemia, due to receive a stem cell transplant.

This clonotype has just a few counts. The CDR3 DNA is TGCAGTGCTAGAGATCCCTCTAAGTACACAGATACGCAGTATTTT. Translation: CSARDPSKYTDTQYF. The chain uses TRBV20-1 and TRBJ2-3; no clear D gene. The V and J ends lost 0 bases and 2 bases respectively, with 12 bases between them. From germline, CDR1 is DFQATT and CDR2 SNEGSKA (reference sequence). The CDR3 runs to 15 residues.

This clonotype came up a few times. The gene calls are TRBV20-1 and TRBJ2-3; 8 nucleotides line up with TRBD2. This CDR3 is 14 amino acids long. In germline, CDR1 is DFQATT, CDR2 SNEGSKA (reference sequence). V gave up 6 bases and J gave up 4 bases; unmatched junction bases: 9. The CDR3 DNA reads TGCAGTGCCGACTTAGCGGGAAGGTCAGATACGCAGTATTTT. Protein: CSADLAGRSDTQYF.

This clonotype was recorded only once. V usage is TRBV5-1 and J usage is TRBJ2-5; 7 nucleotides line up with TRBD1. There are 15 residues in the CDR3. Germline loops: CDR1 SGHRS, CDR2 YFSETQ. Trimming removed 4 bases from V and 2 bases from J; junction bases left unmatched: 8. This CDR3 is CASSRGDRDQETQYF. In nucleotides, the CDR3 is TGCGCCAGCAGCCGAGGGGACAGAGATCAAGAGACCCAGTACTTC. The variable domain in full, completed from reference TRBV5-1 and TRBJ2-5, reads KAGVTQTPRYLIKTRGQQVTLSCSPISGHRSVSWYQQTPGQGLQFLFEYFSETQRNKGNFPGRFSGRQFSNSRSEMNVSTLELGDSALYLCASSRGDRDQETQYFGPGTRLLVL.

The chain is built from TRBV5-1 and TRBJ2-5; D tentatively fits TRBD1 or TRBD2 (5 bases each). Germline CDR1 SGHRS, CDR2 YFSETQ. V gave up 0 bases and J gave up 5 bases, with 11 bases separating them. CDR3 length: 14 amino acids. The CDR3 here is CASSLDTREETQYF. CDR3 nucleotide sequence: TGCGCCAGCAGCTTGGATACCAGGGAGGAGACCCAGTACTTC.

This chain joins TRBV5-1 and TRBJ2-1; D may be TRBD2 (5 bases). Trimming took off 3 bases at V and 2 bases at J, with 15 bases between the two ends. Germline CDR1 reads SGHRS; CDR2 reads YFSETQ. This CDR3 has 16 residues. In nucleotides, the CDR3 is TGCGCCAGCAGCTCCCTGGCGGGCCTCCCCTACAATGAGCAGTTCTTC. Encoded protein: CASSSLAGLPYNEQFF.

The V and J genes are TRBV20-1 and TRBJ2-1; possible D gene TRBD2, 6 bases. Deletions cut 5 bases from V and 0 bases from J, with 11 bases between. Germline loops: CDR1 DFQATT, CDR2 SNEGSKA (reference sequence). The CDR3 is 14 residues long. This CDR3 reads CSADRGLSYNEQFF. The CDR3 region has the DNA TGCAGTGCTGACCGGGGACTCTCCTACAATGAGCAGTTCTTC.

This clonotype was seen a few times. The chain recombines TRBV6-5 with TRBJ1-1; no clear D gene. Germline assignment: CDR1 MNHEY and CDR2 SVGAGI. V was pared by 2 bases and J by 1 base, with 5 bases between. There are 13 residues in the CDR3. CDR3 bases: TGTGCCAGCAGTTACGACGCGAACACTGAAGCTTTCTTT. Protein: CASSYDANTEAFF.

There are many counts of this clonotype. The chain has TRBV28 and TRBJ2-3; tentative D call: TRBD2 (5 bases). The CDR3 is made up of 13 amino acids. From germline, CDR1 is MDHEN and CDR2 SYDVKM. Trimming removed 4 bases from V and 4 bases from J, with 9 bases in between. Written as DNA, the CDR3 is TGTGCCAGCAGTTCCGGGGTGGCAGATACGCAGTATTTT. This sequence encodes CASSSGVADTQYF.

CDR3 region: CASSLAGAGTGELFF. CDR3 DNA: TGTGCCAGCAGCTTAGCAGGGGCAGGCACCGGGGAGCTGTTTTTT. The chain employs TRBV5-5 and TRBJ2-2; perhaps TRBD1 as D (6 bases). The V end was cut by 2 bases, the J end by 4 bases, with 12 bases between. This CDR3 region has 15 residues. Germline CDR1 SGHKS, CDR2 YYEKEE (reference sequence).

The chain has TRBV12-3 or TRBV12-4 and TRBJ2-7; D uncertain. The CDR3 is 14 residues long. V gave up 3 bases and J gave up 8 bases, with 17 bases separating them. In DNA, the CDR3 is TGTGCCAGCAGTTTCGACATAAGCCTACGAAAGCAGTACTTC. This translates into CASSFDISLRKQYF.

The gene calls are TRBV6-5 and TRBJ1-5, with D perhaps matching TRBD1 (5 bases). The germline CDR1 and CDR2 sequences are MNHEY and SVGAGI. This CDR3 comprises 14 residues. V was pared by 4 bases and J by 5 bases, with 12 bases between. CDR3 region: CASSSSGGHQPQHF. The CDR3 DNA reads TGTGCCAGCAGTTCCTCCGGGGGTCATCAGCCCCAGCATTTT.

The V call is TRBV6-1, the J call TRBJ2-1; either TRBD1 or TRBD2 may fit D (7 bases each). Germline V CDR1 and CDR2: MNHNS, SASEGT. Trimming took 6 bases from V and 12 from J, leaving 21 bases between them. The CDR3 spans 14 residues. The CDR3 sequence is CASSPGGGGRVQFF. Here the CDR3 DNA reads TGTGCCAGCAGCCCCGGGGGAGGGGGCAGGGTGCAGTTCTTC.